Shown below are 3 T cell receptor beta chains from a single sample sequenced in a study of cytomegalovirus exposure and HLA in healthy donors. This PCR relied on a set of 60 Vbeta primers and 13 Jbeta primers. The protocol was immunoSEQ multiplex PCR, while the TCRdb copy is restricted to in-frame clones and leaves out a portion. The table records 100,000 or so clones, less than 85% of them present only once. The sequenced sample consisted of PBMCs. The origin of the receptors is a man aged 18 to 29 in good health and CMV-seronegative.

This chain links TRBV27 with TRBJ2-3, with 13 nucleotides matching TRBD2. Trimming at V came to 7 bases and at J to 1 base, leaving 5 bases not matched to a gene. The CDR3 has 16 amino acids. CDR1 and CDR2 from the germline V gene are MNHEY and SMNVEV (reference sequence). The DNA for the CDR3 is TGTGCCAGCATCCGACTAGCGGGAGGTGGCACAGATACGCAGTATTTT. This sequence encodes CASIRLAGGGTDTQYF.

The rearrangement joins TRBV6-1 to TRBJ1-4, with a tentative D call TRBD1 (6 bases). Between the trimmed V and J ends, which lost 0 bases and 0 bases, there was a span of 8 bases. Germline values: CDR1 MNHNS, CDR2 SASEGT. CDR3 length: 16 residues. CDR3 protein: CASSEARTATNEKLFF. CDR3 bases: TGTGCCAGCAGTGAAGCGCGGACAGCAACTAATGAAAAACTGTTTTTT.

This clone was counted between two and nine times. V gene TRBV30 combines with J gene TRBJ2-1, with TRBD2 matching over 8 bases. CDR1 GTSNPN and CDR2 SVGIG come from the germline V gene (reference sequence). Trimming cost V 2 bases and J 3 bases; bases outside gene matches: 3. This CDR3 spans 14 amino acids. CDR3 residues: CAWSTSGSYNEQFF. The DNA for the CDR3 is TGTGCCTGGAGTACGAGCGGGAGCTACAATGAGCAGTTCTTC.